Shown below are 32 T cell receptor beta chains from a single sample sequenced in a study of regulatory T cells in long-lasting Graves disease. The TCR beta library used iRepertoire HTBI primers with Arm-PCR amplification of CDR3. TCRdb reanalysed the multiplex PCR reads using MiXCR and keeps one entry per CDR3 protein. Among some 370,000 distinct CDR3 sequences, about 11% were seen once, and the ten largest hold approximately 17%. As for time point: newly diagnosed GD, antithyroid drugs for less than 3 months. From PBMCs, RNA was extracted and then used to make the TCR library. The same specimen was also included in a second study, on T cells in Graves' hyperthyroidism and ophthalmopathy.

The material sequenced was peripheral blood mononuclear cells (PBMCs), taken at new diagnosis, from a patient treated with antithyroid drugs. These receptors all stem from a young woman with Graves disease.

There are a few counts of this clonotype. V is TRBV7-9 and J is TRBJ1-1, with a tentative D call TRBD1 (6 bases). With 2 bases removed from V and 11 bases from J, the gap between germline ends came to 12 bases. The CDR3 is 12 amino acids. Germline CDR1 is SEHNR and CDR2 is FQNEAQ (reference sequence). The CDR3 is CASSLRAGDAFF. The DNA for the CDR3 is TGTGCCAGCAGCTTACGGGCAGGGGACGCTTTCTTT.

As for this clonotype: This may come from a read error, since a much larger clone is one base off. V usage is TRBV4-2 and J usage is TRBJ1-1; D gene ambiguous. V lost 3 bases and J lost 4, with 6 bases in between. Germline V gene lookup returns CDR1 LGHNA and CDR2 YNFKEQ. The CDR3 sequence is 12 residues long. In DNA form, the CDR3 reads TGTGCCAGCAGCCACCTCGGCACTGAAGCTTTCTTT. It specifies CASSHLGTEAFF.

This clonotype was seen ten or more times. The gene calls are TRBV2 and TRBJ2-3; D gene uncertain. Germline V CDR1 and CDR2: SNHLY, FYNNEI. V was cut by 7 bases and J by 2 bases, with 16 bases left in between. This CDR3 is 15 amino acids long. The CDR3 sequence is CASKHRPDFTDTQYF. DNA for the CDR3: TGTGCCAGCAAACACCGACCAGATTTCACAGATACGCAGTATTTT.

The V gene is TRBV7-9, the J gene TRBJ2-5, with D tentatively TRBD1 or TRBD2 (5 bases each). Trimming shortened V by 2 bases and J by 1 base, and 11 bases separated the two germline ends. The germline V gene encodes CDR1 SEHNR and CDR2 FQNEAQ (reference sequence). The CDR3 is made up of 15 amino acids. CDR3 sequence reads: CASSLWRGAQETQYF. The CDR3 DNA reads TGTGCCAGCAGCTTATGGAGAGGGGCCCAAGAGACCCAGTACTTC.

This clonotype has more than one count but fewer than ten. The chain links TRBV2 to TRBJ1-3; D is unclear. V was clipped by 2 bases and J by 0 bases, with 11 bases between them. Germline V gene data show CDR1 as SNHLY and CDR2 as FYNNEI. The CDR3 is made up of 16 amino acids. CDR3 loop: CASSEWTPVSGNTIYF. The CDR3 nucleotides read TGTGCCAGCAGTGAATGGACCCCGGTCTCTGGAAACACCATATATTTT.

The chain combines TRBV14 with TRBJ1-1; a possible D gene is TRBD1 (5 bases). The germline V gene has CDR1 SGHDN and CDR2 FVKESK. Trimming took off 3 bases at V and 4 bases at J, with 12 bases between the two ends. This CDR3 is 14 amino acids long. CDR3 nucleotide sequence: TGTGCCAGCAGCCAGGGGCCGGCCTCCACTGAAGCTTTCTTT. This codes for CASSQGPASTEAFF.

This clonotype was recorded many times. This chain connects TRBV15 to TRBJ2-1; TRBD2 matches 9 bases. The germline gives CDR1 LNHNV, CDR2 YYDKDF (reference sequence). With V trimmed by 1 base and J by 7 bases, 8 bases remained unmatched. The CDR3 loop spans 16 amino acids. The CDR3, as DNA: TGTGCCACCAGCAGAGGCGCGGGGGGGCCGGGAAATGAGCAGTTCTTC. The encoded protein is CATSRGAGGPGNEQFF. The full variable domain, its missing parts supplied by reference TRBV15 and TRBJ2-1, is DAMVIQNPRYQVTQFGKPVTLSCSQTLNHNVMYWYQQKSSQAPKLLFHYYDKDFNNEADTPDNFQSRRPNTSFCFLDIRSPGLGDTAMYLCATSRGAGGPGNEQFFGPGTRLTVL.

This clonotype was observed many times. The CDR3 here is CASSDNFRGGSPLHF. The CDR3 bases are TGTGCCAGCAGCGATAATTTCAGGGGAGGTTCACCCCTCCACTTT. The rearrangement links TRBV2 to TRBJ1-6; weak D call: TRBD1 (6 bases). This CDR3 contains 15 residues. Germline V lookup: CDR1 SNHLY, CDR2 FYNNEI. V lost 6 bases and J lost 9, with 18 bases in between.

This clonotype was seen repeatedly, ten times or more. The rearrangement links TRBV2 to TRBJ2-1, with TRBD1 matching over 8 bases. This CDR3 comprises 16 residues. After removal of 6 bases from V and 5 bases from J, the junction contained 12 bases not matched to a gene. CDR1 SNHLY and CDR2 FYNNEI come from the germline V gene. CDR3: CASRGSTGGYDNEQFF. In DNA form, the CDR3 reads TGTGCCAGCAGGGGGTCAACAGGGGGGTACGACAATGAGCAGTTCTTC.

This clonotype was seen repeatedly, ten times or more. The J gene is TRBJ2-1, the V gene TRBV12-5; 10 bases are a match to TRBD2. This CDR3 contains 23 residues. The trim removed 2 bases at V and 0 bases at J, leaving 22 bases unmatched. Germline V gene data show CDR1 as LGHNT and CDR2 as FRNRAP. The CDR3 loop reads CASGLIGKASRTSGSHSYNEQFF. DNA of the CDR3: TGTGCTAGTGGTTTGATCGGGAAGGCCAGCCGGACTAGCGGATCCCACTCCTACAATGAGCAGTTCTTC.

This clonotype was seen many times. CDR3 sequence (DNA): TGTGCCAGCAGTTACGCGGGACTCATCAATGAGCAGTTCTTC. This sequence encodes CASSYAGLINEQFF. This chain joins TRBV28 and TRBJ2-1; D is perhaps TRBD2 (6 bases). Trimming pared 4 bases from V and 6 bases from J, leaving 13 bases between. The CDR3 is 14 amino acids. In germline, CDR1 is MDHEN, CDR2 SYDVKM.

This clonotype was counted between two and nine times. One junction end does not reproduce the germline sequence, and a read error may be involved. The chain carries TRBV20-1 and TRBJ2-2; 7 bases are a match to TRBD2. CDR3 length: 12 residues. Germline V gene data show CDR1 as DFQATT and CDR2 as SNEGSKA (reference sequence). The DNA for the CDR3 is TGCAGTACTAGCGAGAACACCGGGGAGCTGTTTTTT. Translating it yields CSTSENTGELFF.

This clonotype was seen ten or more times. The CDR3 bases are TGCGCCAGCAGCTTGTACACAGGGAATAACTATGGCTACACCTTC. Its translation is CASSLYTGNNYGYTF. This chain uses TRBV5-1 with TRBJ1-2; possibly TRBD1 for D (6 bases). The length of the CDR3 is 15 residues. Between the trimmed V and J ends, which lost 1 base and 1 base, there was a span of 11 bases. Germline V lookup: CDR1 SGHRS, CDR2 YFSETQ. Full variable domain (remainder filled in from reference TRBV5-1 and TRBJ1-2): KAGVTQTPRYLIKTRGQQVTLSCSPISGHRSVSWYQQTPGQGLQFLFEYFSETQRNKGNFPGRFSGRQFSNSRSEMNVSTLELGDSALYLCASSLYTGNNYGYTFGSGTRLTVV.

There are a few counts of this clonotype. The J gene is TRBJ2-7, the V gene TRBV29-1; D is possibly TRBD1 (6 bases). The V gene's germline CDR1 is SQVTM and CDR2 ANQGSEA. CDR3 size: 11 residues. Trimming cost V 7 bases and J 2 bases, with 9 bases left between them. The CDR3 DNA follows: TGCAGCGCACGACAGGCCTACGAGCAGTACTTC. Translating it yields CSARQAYEQYF.

This clonotype was found many times. The J gene is TRBJ1-5, the V gene TRBV6-5, with 8 bases identical to TRBD1. V shed 0 bases and J 0 bases; nucleotides not matched to a gene: 7. Per the germline V gene, CDR1 is MNHEY and CDR2 is SVGAGI. CDR3 length equals 18 residues. CDR3 DNA: TGTGCCAGCAGTTACTCTGGGGGGACAGGCCCTAGCAATCAGCCCCAGCATTTT. As protein: CASSYSGGTGPSNQPQHF.

This clonotype was recorded at least ten times. The gene calls are TRBV3-1 and TRBJ1-1, with D perhaps TRBD1 (5 bases). The CDR3 contains 13 residues. Germline CDR1 and CDR2: LGHDT and YNNKEL (reference sequence). V lost 0 bases and J lost 5, with 7 bases in between. For the CDR3, the DNA is TGTGCCAGCAGCCAAGAGGGGGGAACTGAAGCTTTCTTT. Encoded protein: CASSQEGGTEAFF.

Note on this clonotype: This may be a read error: a much more frequent sequence differs by one nucleotide. The chain couples TRBV7-6 to TRBJ2-2; TRBD2 is a possible D gene (5 bases). The germline V gene encodes CDR1 SGHVS and CDR2 FNYEAQ. CDR3 length: 13 residues. The CDR3 spells CASSRTNTGELSF. The CDR3 DNA sequence: TGTGCCAGCAGCCGTACGAACACCGGGGAGCTGTCTTTT.

This clonotype has at least ten counts. CDR3 loop: CASSLDVSYEQYF. The CDR3 bases are TGTGCCAGCAGCTTGGACGTCTCCTACGAGCAGTACTTC. The chain links TRBV7-3 to TRBJ2-7, with D hard to call. CDR1 and CDR2 from the germline V gene are SGHTA and FQGTGA. The V and J ends lost 3 bases and 0 bases respectively, with 6 bases between them. This CDR3 spans 13 amino acids.

This clonotype showed up many times. This chain joins TRBV20-1 and TRBJ2-7; D is uncertain. CDR3 length equals 12 residues. The V end lost 1 base, the J end lost 4 bases, and 8 bases lay between the germline ends. Germline V lookup: CDR1 DFQATT, CDR2 SNEGSKA (reference sequence). CDR3 coding DNA: TGCAGTGCTAGAGGGACCTTATACGAGCAGTACTTC. Translation: CSARGTLYEQYF.

This clonotype was seen repeatedly, ten times or more. The CDR3 here is CSGTSINEQFF. In DNA, the CDR3 is TGCAGTGGGACTAGCATCAATGAGCAGTTCTTC. This sequence joins TRBV20-1 and TRBJ2-1; TRBD2 aligns across 8 bases. This CDR3 is built from 11 residues. Germline V lookup: CDR1 DFQATT, CDR2 SNEGSKA (reference sequence). V was clipped by 7 bases and J by 6 bases; unmatched bases: 2.

This clonotype was seen at least ten times. The rearrangement joins TRBV7-2 to TRBJ1-4; 9 nucleotides line up with TRBD1. The CDR3 loop spans 15 amino acids. Looked up from germline, CDR1 is SGHTA and CDR2 is FQGNSA. V dropped 1 base and J dropped 6; count of bases not matched to a gene: 3. The CDR3 spells CASSLDGTGYEKLFF. Written as DNA, the CDR3 is TGTGCCAGCAGCTTAGATGGGACAGGGTATGAAAAACTGTTTTTT. The entire variable domain, with the rest obtained from reference TRBV7-2 and TRBJ1-4, is as follows: GAGVSQSPSNKVTEKGKDVELRCDPISGHTALYWYRQSLGQGLEFLIYFQGNSAPDKSGLPSDRFSAERTGGSVSTLTIQRTQQEDSAVYLCASSLDGTGYEKLFFGSGTQLSVL.

This clonotype showed up many times. This chain joins TRBV27 and TRBJ2-6, with D possibly called TRBD1 or TRBD2 (5 bases each). Per the germline V gene, CDR1 is MNHEY and CDR2 is SMNVEV (reference sequence). There are 19 residues in the CDR3. V was clipped by 5 bases and J by 0 bases, with 20 bases between them. CDR3 DNA sequence: TGTGCCAGCAGTCGACCCTGGGACCCGACAAGCTCTGGGGCCAACGTCCTGACTTTC. Translated, it gives CASSRPWDPTSSGANVLTF.

The V gene is TRBV5-6, the J gene TRBJ2-3; a weak D match, TRBD1 (5 bases). The CDR3 covers 14 residues. The germline CDR1 and CDR2 sequences are SGHDT and YYEEEE. Trimming pared 1 base from V and 2 bases from J, leaving 8 bases between. CDR3 bases: TGTGCCAGCAGCTTGCAGGGAAACACAGATACGCAGTATTTT. It encodes CASSLQGNTDTQYF. Full variable domain (remainder filled in from reference TRBV5-6 and TRBJ2-3): DAGVTQSPTHLIKTRGQQVTLRCSPKSGHDTVSWYQQALGQGPQFIFQYYEEEERQRGNFPDRFSGHQFPNYSSELNVNALLLGDSALYLCASSLQGNTDTQYFGPGTRLTVL.

This clonotype has ten or more counts. At one end the junction does not follow the germline gene, possibly because of a read error. J is TRBJ1-1 and V is TRBV11-2; no reliable D call. CDR3 length: 13 residues. The germline CDR1 and CDR2 sequences are SGHAT and FQNNGV. The CDR3 bases are TGCGCCAGCAGCTTGGTGCCAGACACTGAAGCTTTCTTT. Translation gives CASSLVPDTEAFF.

This clonotype was detected a few times. The chain recombines TRBV7-9 with TRBJ2-6, with D possibly matching TRBD1 (6 bases). Trimming took off 1 base at V and 0 bases at J, with 13 bases between the two ends. Germline V gene data show CDR1 as SEHNR and CDR2 as FQNEAQ (reference sequence). This CDR3 has 18 amino acids. CDR3 sequence (DNA): TGTGCCAGCAGCTTAGGAGACAGGCCTCACTCTGGGGCCAACGTCCTGACTTTC. Amino acid sequence: CASSLGDRPHSGANVLTF.

The V call is TRBV20-1, the J call TRBJ2-1; 9 positions match TRBD2. CDR3 size: 15 residues. Germline loops: CDR1 DFQATT, CDR2 SNEGSKA (reference sequence). Trimming removed 3 bases from V and 6 bases from J; junction bases left unmatched: 9. The CDR3 here is CSASPTSGPFNEQFF. The CDR3 coding sequence is TGCAGTGCTAGTCCGACTAGCGGCCCGTTCAATGAGCAGTTCTTC.

This clonotype has a single count. The rearrangement joins TRBV7-9 to TRBJ2-7; 14 bases map to TRBD2. Germline assignment: CDR1 SEHNR and CDR2 FQNEAQ (reference sequence). The junction had 3 bases not matched to a gene; V was cut back by 3 bases and J by 5 bases. This CDR3 has 15 residues. The CDR3 sequence: CASSLGLAGVDEQYF. CDR3 DNA: TGTGCCAGCAGCTTGGGACTAGCGGGAGTCGACGAGCAGTACTTC. Looking up the rest from reference TRBV7-9 and TRBJ2-7 gives the full variable domain: DTGVSQNPRHKITKRGQNVTFRCDPISEHNRLYWYRQTLGQGPEFLTYFQNEAQLEKSRLLSDRFSAERPKGSFSTLEIQRTEQGDSAMYLCASSLGLAGVDEQYFGPGTRLTVT.

The V and J genes are TRBV9 and TRBJ2-1; TRBD1 agrees at 12 bases. CDR1 and CDR2 (germline): SGDLS, YYNGEE. This CDR3 region has 14 residues. After removal of 3 bases from V and 7 bases from J, the junction contained 2 bases not matched to a gene. DNA of the CDR3: TGTGCCAGCAGCGCGGGACAGGGGGCAAATGAGCAGTTCTTC. Its protein is CASSAGQGANEQFF.

V gene TRBV19 combines with J gene TRBJ1-5; 8 bases line up with TRBD1. The CDR3 spans 19 residues. The V segment lost 1 base and the J segment 1 base; nucleotides outside the gene matches: 12. The V gene's germline CDR1 is LNHDA and CDR2 SQIVND (reference sequence). The DNA of the CDR3 is TGTGCCAGTAGTATAGGAACCAGGGGGCGAATTAGAAGCAATCAGCCCCAGCATTTT. Translated: CASSIGTRGRIRSNQPQHF.

This clonotype was counted at least ten times. The chain joins TRBV6-5 to TRBJ2-2, with a tentative D call TRBD1 (5 bases). Deletions cut 0 bases from V and 3 bases from J, with 14 bases between. CDR1 and CDR2 from the germline V gene are MNHEY and SVGAGI. This CDR3 spans 17 amino acids. The CDR3 DNA reads as TGTGCCAGCAGTTACTCCCTTTACCAGGGCTACACCGGGGAGCTGTTTTTT. Its translation is CASSYSLYQGYTGELFF.

This clonotype came up many times. V and J are TRBV29-1 and TRBJ2-1; 10 positions match TRBD1. J was trimmed by 0 bases and V by 7 bases; bases with no gene match: 12. Germline values: CDR1 SQVTM, CDR2 ANQGSEA. This CDR3 spans 17 amino acids. The CDR3 loop is CSAGDRGPIYSYNEQFF. In nucleotides, the CDR3 is TGCAGCGCCGGGGACAGGGGACCTATCTACTCCTACAATGAGCAGTTCTTC.

This clonotype was found a few times. This may be a read error: a much more frequent sequence differs by one nucleotide. The genes are TRBV6-5 and TRBJ2-1; D is possibly TRBD2 (6 bases). This CDR3 comprises 15 residues. V dropped 6 bases and J dropped 7 bases, with 19 bases sitting between them. Germline V lookup: CDR1 MNHEY, CDR2 SVGAGI. CDR3 coding DNA: TGTGCCAGCAGCCCCGGTGGGGGTGGGGGGAATGAGCAGTTCTTC. Amino acids: CASSPGGGGGNEQFF.